The 21 T cell receptor beta chains presented below share a single source sample, sequenced in a study of response to subunit inactivated influenza vaccine. Via MiXCR, TCRdb re-called the RT-PCR reads, giving one row per CDR3 protein. This sample has hundreds of thousands of distinct CDR3 sequences, with under 9% found just once. The source was PBMCs from blood, collected less than 30 months after vaccination. Every receptor here comes from a man between 50 and 75 years old who received an inactivated influenza vaccine.

This clonotype was seen a few times. It is unclear where the CDR3 begins or ends on the DNA, so no DNA is shown, and the CDR3 is as TCRdb lists it. The V gene is TRBV12-3 or TRBV12-4, the J gene TRBJ1-6; whether TRBD1, the table's D call, matches the DNA was not checked. Inclusive of both ends, the CDR3 amounts to 16 amino acids. CDR3 amino acids: CASSPHSGQGSSPLHF.

The chain joins TRBV5-6 to TRBJ2-7, with D perhaps matching TRBD2 (5 bases). CDR3 length: 13 amino acids. V was clipped by 4 bases and J by 3 bases, with 11 bases between them. Germline CDR1 SGHDT, CDR2 YYEEEE. CDR3 amino acids: CASSPGIHYEQYF. The CDR3 bases are TGTGCCAGCAGCCCGGGGATCCACTACGAGCAGTACTTC.

A few counts support this clonotype. The germline gene is not matched at one end of the junction; a read error may be the cause. The rearrangement links TRBV7-7 to TRBJ2-5; TRBD1 aligns across 8 bases. The V gene's germline CDR1 is SSHAT and CDR2 FNYEAQ (reference sequence). The CDR3 is made up of 15 amino acids. CDR3 amino acids: CASSFTARGQETQYF. The CDR3 region has the DNA TGTGCTAGCAGCTTCACGGCCAGGGGGCAGGAGACCCAGTACTTC. Filled out from reference TRBV7-7 and TRBJ2-5, the complete variable domain reads GAGVSQSPRYKVTKRGQDVTLRCDPISSHATLYWYQQALGQGPEFLTYFNYEAQPDKSGLPSDRFSAERPEGSISTLTIQRTEQRDSAMYRCASSFTARGQETQYFGPGTRLLVL.

The chain has TRBV20-1 and TRBJ2-7; D is possibly TRBD1 (6 bases). This CDR3 contains 13 residues. V dropped 6 bases and J dropped 1 base, with 13 bases sitting between them. Germline loops: CDR1 DFQATT, CDR2 SNEGSKA (reference sequence). The chain's CDR3 is CSAATGTSYEQYF. CDR3 in DNA: TGCAGTGCCGCAACAGGGACGTCCTACGAGCAGTACTTC.

This clonotype was found a few times. The gene calls are TRBV25-1 and TRBJ1-1; D is uncertain. CDR1 and CDR2 from the germline V gene are MGHDK and SYGVNS. This CDR3 region has 13 residues. V was clipped by 1 base and J by 3 bases, with 6 bases between them. CDR3 protein: CASSELGYTEAFF. For the CDR3, the DNA is TGTGCCAGCAGTGAATTGGGTTACACTGAAGCTTTCTTT.

This clonotype has only a few counts. J is TRBJ2-1 and V is TRBV5-1; D is undetermined. This CDR3 has 15 amino acids. In germline, CDR1 is SGHRS, CDR2 YFSETQ. The V and J ends lost 0 bases and 8 bases respectively, with 15 bases between them. The CDR3 sequence: CASSLGRNDLHEQFF. In nucleotides, the CDR3 is TGCGCCAGCAGCTTGGGCAGGAACGACTTGCATGAGCAGTTCTTC.

CDR3 sequence reads: CASSLIQLNEKLFF. In DNA, the CDR3 is TGTGCCAGCAGTTTAATCCAGCTTAATGAAAAACTGTTTTTT. J is TRBJ1-4 and V is TRBV28; D call uncertain. V was clipped by 2 bases and J by 4 bases, with 8 bases between them. The length of the CDR3 is 14 residues. The V gene's germline CDR1 is MDHEN and CDR2 SYDVKM.

This clonotype has at least ten counts. The rearrangement joins TRBV9 to TRBJ1-4; the D gene is possibly TRBD1 (5 bases). Germline assignment: CDR1 SGDLS and CDR2 YYNGEE. CDR3 size: 15 residues. V was pared by 0 bases and J by 4 bases, with 10 bases between. The CDR3 sequence: CASSVGGGYNEKLFF. The CDR3 DNA sequence: TGTGCCAGCAGCGTAGGCGGGGGATATAATGAAAAACTGTTTTTT.

This clonotype was observed many times. The rearrangement uses TRBV12-3 or TRBV12-4 and TRBJ2-2; D not certain. The CDR3 totals 14 residues. Trimming removed 1 base from V and 1 base from J, with 4 bases in between. For the CDR3, the DNA is TGTGCCAGCAGTTTAGGCGGGAACACCGGGGAGCTGTTTTTT. This encodes CASSLGGNTGELFF.

This chain uses TRBV4-1 with TRBJ1-1; 7 bases line up with TRBD1. The CDR3 spans 18 residues. V was pared by 0 bases and J by 1 base, with 11 bases of the junction left unmatched. Germline V lookup: CDR1 MGHRA, CDR2 YSYEKL. CDR3 residues: CASSQEFVTGAWNTEAFF. As DNA, the CDR3 is TGCGCCAGCAGCCAAGAATTTGTCACAGGGGCGTGGAACACTGAAGCTTTCTTT.

This clonotype was seen a handful of times. The chain is built from TRBV7-6 and TRBJ2-1, with unresolved D. Trimming cost V 4 bases and J 10 bases, with 11 bases left between them. The CDR3 covers 12 residues. CDR1 and CDR2 from the germline V gene are SGHVS and FNYEAQ. CDR3 in DNA: TGTGCCAGCAGCTCTGGACCGTGGGAGCAGTTCTTC. Its protein is CASSSGPWEQFF.

The chain has TRBV18 and TRBJ1-1; possibly TRBD1 for D (5 bases). Trimming cost V 3 bases and J 5 bases, with 16 bases left between them. Germline V lookup: CDR1 KGHSH, CDR2 LQKENI. The CDR3 consists of 15 residues. The CDR3 bases are TGTGCCAGCTCACCTAAGGTAGACAGAGTTACTGAAGCTTTCTTT. Translated, it gives CASSPKVDRVTEAFF.

There are many counts of this clonotype. This chain links TRBV4-3 with TRBJ2-7, with 9 bases fitting TRBD2. Losses at the gene ends were 1 base for V and 7 bases for J; bases not matched to a gene: 14. Per the germline V gene, CDR1 is LGHNA and CDR2 is YSLEER. The CDR3 has 17 residues. The CDR3, as DNA: TGCGCCAGCAGCCAAGGGGGGCTAGCGGGGTCTTACGGGGAGCAGTACTTC. Its protein product is CASSQGGLAGSYGEQYF.

This clonotype came up many times. V gene TRBV24-1 combines with J gene TRBJ2-2; TRBD2 agrees at 8 bases. The germline gives CDR1 KGHDR, CDR2 SFDVKD. The J segment lost 4 bases and the V segment lost 3 bases, leaving 18 bases of the junction unmatched. The CDR3 runs 20 residues. The CDR3 sequence is CATSDPPLFGGERSTGELFF. CDR3 bases: TGTGCCACCAGTGATCCTCCCCTTTTCGGGGGGGAGCGCTCCACCGGGGAGCTGTTTTTT.

The rearrangement joins TRBV10-3 to TRBJ1-6, with D perhaps matching TRBD1 (6 bases). The V gene's germline CDR1 is ENHRY and CDR2 SYGVKD. The CDR3 consists of 14 residues. V lost 6 bases and J 8 bases, leaving 14 bases between the germline ends. CDR3 bases: TGTGCCATCAGGCCAGCAGGGGTTGATTCACCCCTCCACTTT. It is translated as CAIRPAGVDSPLHF.

CDR3 coding DNA: TGTGCCAGCAGTCCCACGTCGGGGATCCCAGATACGCAGTATTTT. It yields the protein CASSPTSGIPDTQYF. The rearrangement links TRBV7-9 to TRBJ2-3, with a possible D match to TRBD2 (5 bases). V shed 6 bases and J shed 4 bases, with 17 bases lying between them. Germline V lookup: CDR1 SEHNR, CDR2 FQNEAQ (reference sequence). The CDR3 spans 15 residues.

The V gene is TRBV7-8, the J gene TRBJ1-2, with TRBD1 as a possible D gene (6 bases). Per the germline V gene, CDR1 is SGHVS and CDR2 is FQNEAQ. Trimming left V 3 bases short and J 4 bases short, with 12 bases between. CDR3 size: 14 residues. Here the CDR3 DNA reads TGTGCCAGCAGCTTTGGGGGCGCGAGCTATGGCTACACCTTC. It translates to CASSFGGASYGYTF.

This clonotype has only a few counts. The chain carries TRBV24-1 and TRBJ2-1, with 7 bases lining up with TRBD2. CDR1 KGHDR and CDR2 SFDVKD come from the germline V gene. With 4 bases clipped from V and 2 bases from J, the junction kept 4 bases outside the gene matches. The CDR3 consists of 15 residues. In nucleotides, the CDR3 is TGTGCCACCAGTGACCTAGCGGTCCCCTACAATGAGCAGTTCTTC. Protein product: CATSDLAVPYNEQFF.

The rearrangement links TRBV7-8 to TRBJ2-5; D may match TRBD1 or TRBD2 (6 bases each). This CDR3 region has 16 residues. Trimming shortened V by 1 base and J by 5 bases, and 17 bases separated the two germline ends. Germline CDR1 and CDR2: SGHVS and FQNEAQ. The CDR3 DNA sequence: TGTGCCAGCAGCTTAGGGGAAGGGGGGAGGAGGGAGACCCAGTACTTC. Translating it yields CASSLGEGGRRETQYF.

This clonotype has at least ten counts. The rearrangement uses TRBV20-1 and TRBJ2-1, with D maybe TRBD1 (6 bases). This CDR3 has 12 residues. Germline V gives CDR1 DFQATT, CDR2 SNEGSKA (reference sequence). With 5 bases removed from V and 7 bases from J, the gap between germline ends came to 12 bases. CDR3 amino acids: CSASTGWNEQFF. CDR3 bases: TGCAGTGCTTCCACAGGGTGGAATGAGCAGTTCTTC.

This clonotype occurred a few times. The chain has TRBV20-1 and TRBJ2-2; the match to TRBD2 covers 8 bases. This CDR3 spans 15 amino acids. Germline trimming cut 3 bases from V and 4 bases from J; bases unmatched to any gene: 7. The germline gives CDR1 DFQATT, CDR2 SNEGSKA (reference sequence). Written as DNA, the CDR3 is TGCAGTGCTAGGTCCAGCGGGGGCCTCACCGGGGAGCTGTTTTTT. Protein product: CSARSSGGLTGELFF.